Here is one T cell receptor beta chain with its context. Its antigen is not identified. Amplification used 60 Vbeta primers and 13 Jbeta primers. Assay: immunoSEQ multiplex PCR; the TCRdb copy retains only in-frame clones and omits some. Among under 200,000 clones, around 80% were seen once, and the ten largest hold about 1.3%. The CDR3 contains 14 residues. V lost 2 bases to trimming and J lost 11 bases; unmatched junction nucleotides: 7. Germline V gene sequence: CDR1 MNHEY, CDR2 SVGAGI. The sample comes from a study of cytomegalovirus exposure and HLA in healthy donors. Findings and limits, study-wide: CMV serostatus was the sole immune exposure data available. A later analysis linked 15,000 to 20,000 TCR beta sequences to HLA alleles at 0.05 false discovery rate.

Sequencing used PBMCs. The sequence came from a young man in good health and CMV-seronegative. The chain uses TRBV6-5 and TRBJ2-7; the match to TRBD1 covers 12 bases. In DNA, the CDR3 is TGTGCCAGCAGTTACGGGGACAGGGGGCGCGGGGAGTACTTC. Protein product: CASSYGDRGRGEYF.